This T cell receptor beta chain was recorded in a study of OX40 agonist ivuxolimab in advanced cancers. Produced via immunoSEQ multiplex PCR; TCRdb's table is partial and in-frame only. Seen here are approximately 84,000 clones, about nine tenths observed once, and the top ten hold around 0.39%. V dropped 0 bases and J dropped 8; count of bases not matched to a gene: 5. Per germline, CDR1 ENHRY and CDR2 SYGVKD. This CDR3 contains 14 residues. This chain joins TRBV10-3 and TRBJ1-1, with 8 bases aligning to TRBD1. This clonotype was obtained from an adult with an advanced solid tumor such as melanoma, head and neck, liver or kidney cancer. The sample here was CD4+ or CD8+ T cells sorted from blood, taken in a trial of the OX40 agonist ivuxolimab. The CDR3: CAISESFGDREAFF. In DNA form, the CDR3 reads TGTGCCATCAGTGAGTCCTTTGGGGACAGGGAAGCTTTCTTT.